This is a list of T cell receptor beta chains from one sample in a study of CD8 T cells in ankylosing spondylitis. TCRdb used MiXCR to reprocess the 5' RACE reads, holding one entry per CDR3 protein. The sample lists more than 150,000 distinct CDR3 sequences, 15% to 20% occurring once. Sequencing was performed on blood, either unsorted or a sorted T cell fraction (not recorded which). The receptors come from a male donor under 30 with ankylosing spondylitis or in good health (not recorded which). CDR3s include the opening cysteine and the closing phenylalanine or tryptophan. The order of the fields is D gene, J gene, V gene, clone size, CDR3 DNA, CDR3 protein. A D gene is named only where the DNA matches it firmly. Clone size appears in some rows only: once, few, many, or a class for an expanded clone.

. TRBJ2-3 TRBV24-1 many TGTGCCACCAGTGATGTCGGTAGCACAGATACGCAGTATTTT CATSDVGSTDTQYF
TRBD2 TRBJ2-1 TRBV5-6 many TGTGCCAGCAGCTTTAGGTTTTTTACTAGCGATGATGAGCAGTTCTTC CASSFRFFTSDDEQFF
. TRBJ2-3 TRBV2 . TGTGCCAGCAGTGAATATGGTTCACACACAGATACGCAGTATTTT CASSEYGSHTDTQYF
. TRBJ2-3 TRBV28 many TGTGCCAGCAGTTCCATCACAGATACGCAGTATTTT CASSSITDTQYF
. TRBJ2-2 TRBV18 once TGTGCCAGGTCAGGCGGGGACGTATACACCGGGGACCTGTTTTTT CARSGGDVYTGDLFF
TRBD1 TRBJ1-4 TRBV2 . TGTGCCAGCAGTGAAGCGGACAGGGACCCTAATGAAAAACTGTTTTTT CASSEADRDPNEKLFF
. TRBJ2-1 TRBV20-1 many TGCAGTGCTAGGTTCCCACCGGGACGTGACAATGAGCAGTTCTTC CSARFPPGRDNEQFF
TRBD2 TRBJ2-3 TRBV18 many TGTGCCAGCTCACCGGGACTAGCGAACACAGATACGCAGTATTTT CASSPGLANTDTQYF
. TRBJ2-2 TRBV12-3/TRBV12-4 . TGTGCCAGCAGTTTAGGAGGGGCAGCGAACACCGGGGAGCTGTTTTTT CASSLGGAANTGELFF
. TRBJ2-7 TRBV27 . TGTGCCAGCAGTTTATCCGGGACTTTGGGCTACGAGCAGTACTTC CASSLSGTLGYEQYF
TRBD1 TRBJ2-5 TRBV20-1 . TGCAGTGCCGACCTACAGGGGGCCCAAGAGACCCAGTACTTC CSADLQGAQETQYF
. TRBJ1-2 TRBV6-5 many TGTGCCATCCCCATTAGGTCAGGGAGTCATGGCTACACCTTC CAIPIRSGSHGYTF
. TRBJ2-5 TRBV29-1 . TGCAGCGTTGTAGCAGCGGGAGAGACCCAGTACTTC CSVVAAGETQYF
TRBD1 TRBJ2-3 TRBV5-1 many TGCGCCAGCAGCCGATCGGGACAGGGTCACGCAGATACGCAGTATTTT CASSRSGQGHADTQYF
TRBD2 TRBJ2-1 TRBV12-3/TRBV12-4 many TGTGCCAGCAGTCCCCGGGACTATCGAACCTACAATGAGCAGTTCTTC CASSPRDYRTYNEQFF
. TRBJ2-2 TRBV7-6 . TGTGCCAGCAGCTTTTATGAGGGGAACACCGGGGAGCTGTTTTTT CASSFYEGNTGELFF
TRBD2 TRBJ2-1 TRBV25-1 . TGTGCCAGCAGTAATAGCGGGACTGTTGGGCGGAATGAGCAGTTCTTC CASSNSGTVGRNEQFF
. TRBJ2-1 TRBV28 few TGTGCCAGCAGTTTATCACTTGAGGTAGCTGAGGACAATGAGCAGTTCTTC CASSLSLEVAEDNEQFF
. TRBJ2-2 TRBV5-1 few TGCGCCAGCAGCTTGGATACAGGCCCCGGCGGGGAGCTGTTTTTT CASSLDTGPGGELFF
. TRBJ2-1 TRBV29-1 few TGCAGCACCCACACAGGGTTGTACTACAATGAGCAGTTCTTC CSTHTGLYYNEQFF
. TRBJ2-2 TRBV7-2 many TGTGCCAGCAGCTTAGAAGTCGGCACCGGGGAGCTGTTTTTT CASSLEVGTGELFF
TRBD2 TRBJ2-1 TRBV11-1 . TGTGCCAGCAGCTCCACTAGCGATCCGTTCTTC CASSSTSDPFF
TRBD2 TRBJ2-7 TRBV27 . TGTGCCAGCAGACCAGCGACTAGCCCGAGAGCTTACGAGCAGTACTTC CASRPATSPRAYEQYF
TRBD1 TRBJ1-5 TRBV6-2/TRBV6-3 many TGTGCCAGCAGTTACTCGAGGGGGCGCTTCAATCAGCCCCAGCATTTT CASSYSRGRFNQPQHF
. TRBJ2-2 TRBV7-6 . TGTGCCAGCAGCTTATTCACAGCGGGGAACACCGGGGAGCTGTTTTTT CASSLFTAGNTGELFF
TRBD2 TRBJ2-1 TRBV10-2 many TGCGCCAGCAGTGAGTCTCCTAGCGGGAGAGGTAATGAGCAGTTCTTC CASSESPSGRGNEQFF
TRBD2 TRBJ2-1 TRBV2 many TGTGCCAGCAGGTTTAGCGGGAGCGGTGAGCAGTTCTTC CASRFSGSGEQFF
. TRBJ2-1 TRBV20-1 many TGCAGTGCTTACAAGTCGGGTAGCTTAAATGAGCAGTTCTTC CSAYKSGSLNEQFF
. TRBJ1-1 TRBV29-1 . TGCAGCGTCCCGGGACACAGGGTGAACACTGAAGCTTTCTTT CSVPGHRVNTEAFF
. TRBJ2-3 TRBV5-1 many TGCGCCAGCAGCCGGCGGGGACAGAACACAGATACGCAGTATTTT CASSRRGQNTDTQYF
. TRBJ2-5 TRBV11-2 many TGTGCCAGCAGTTTAGATTCGGGTGGAGGAGAGACCCAGTACTTC CASSLDSGGGETQYF
TRBD1 TRBJ1-1 TRBV4-2 few TGTGCCAGCAGCCAAGAACTCGTTGGACAGGCCTCCACTGAAGCTTTCTTT CASSQELVGQASTEAFF
TRBD1 TRBJ2-3 TRBV7-9 many TGTGCCAGCAGATTGACAGGGGAGGTTTCGTATACGCAGTATTTT CASRLTGEVSYTQYF
TRBD2 TRBJ2-1 TRBV7-2 many TGTGCCAGCAGCCAGGGCGGTAGCGGGAGAAGCTCCTACAATGAGCAGTTCTTC CASSQGGSGRSSYNEQFF
. TRBJ2-1 TRBV5-1 many TGCGCCAGCAGCCCGAATGATAATAACCCCTCCTACAATGAGCAGTTCTTC CASSPNDNNPSYNEQFF
TRBD2 TRBJ2-7 TRBV4-3 . TGCGCCAGCAGCCAAGAAATAGCGGGAGGGCCCTACGAGCAGTACTTC CASSQEIAGGPYEQYF
TRBD1 TRBJ2-7 TRBV20-1 many TGCAGTGCTAGTGACCTACAGGGGCTCCACGAGCAGTACTTC CSASDLQGLHEQYF
. TRBJ2-3 TRBV4-2 many TGTGCCAGCAGCCAGAACGTCGGGAGCACAGATACGCAGTATTTT CASSQNVGSTDTQYF
TRBD2 TRBJ2-1 TRBV20-1 many TGCAGTGCTAGAGCTATCAGTGCTAGCGGGTGGCTGGGCAATGAGCAGTTCTTC CSARAISASGWLGNEQFF
. TRBJ1-5 TRBV12-3/TRBV12-4 many TGTGCCAGCAGTCACCGGGACGGGAATCAGCCCCAGCATTTT CASSHRDGNQPQHF
TRBD2 TRBJ2-2 TRBV20-1 many TGCAGTACCGAGCTAGCGGGAGTGAACACCGGGGAGCTGTTTTTT CSTELAGVNTGELFF
TRBD2 TRBJ2-2 TRBV6-2/TRBV6-3 many TGTGCCAGCAGGAAAAGACTAGCGGGAAACACCGGGGAGCTGTTTTTT CASRKRLAGNTGELFF
. TRBJ2-5 TRBV15 . TGTGCCACCAGCAGGAGGGGATCCCAAGAGACCCAGTACTTC CATSRRGSQETQYF
TRBD2 TRBJ2-5 TRBV12-3/TRBV12-4 many TGTGCCAGCAGTTTCAGCGGGAGCCAAGAGACCCAGTACTTC CASSFSGSQETQYF